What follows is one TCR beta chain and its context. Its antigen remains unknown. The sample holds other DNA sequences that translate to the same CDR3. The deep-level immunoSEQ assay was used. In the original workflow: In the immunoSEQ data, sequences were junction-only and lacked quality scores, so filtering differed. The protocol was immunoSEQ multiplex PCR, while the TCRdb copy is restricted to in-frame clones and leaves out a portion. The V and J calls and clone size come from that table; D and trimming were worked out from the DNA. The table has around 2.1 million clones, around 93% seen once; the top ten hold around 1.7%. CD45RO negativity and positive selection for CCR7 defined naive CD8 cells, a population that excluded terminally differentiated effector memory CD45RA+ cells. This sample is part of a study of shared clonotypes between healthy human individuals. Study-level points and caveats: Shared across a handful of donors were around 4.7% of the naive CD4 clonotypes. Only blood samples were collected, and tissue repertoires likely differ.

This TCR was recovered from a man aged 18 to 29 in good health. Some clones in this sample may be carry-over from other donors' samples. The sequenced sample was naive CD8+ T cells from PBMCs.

Here the CDR3 reads CASSLTGGGYEQYF. CDR3 DNA sequence: TGTGCCAGCAGTTTAACAGGGGGCGGCTACGAGCAGTACTTC. The chain couples TRBV27 to TRBJ2-7; 9 bases are shared with TRBD1. This CDR3 contains 14 residues. CDR1 and CDR2 (germline): MNHEY, SMNVEV (reference sequence). Unmatched junction bases numbered 2, after V lost 2 bases and J lost 3 bases.